This T cell receptor beta chain was sequenced for a study of CD8 T cells in Susac syndrome. CDR3 length: 13 amino acids. Trimming took 5 bases from V and 6 from J, leaving 13 bases between them. Germline-derived CDR1 and CDR2 are SEHNR and FQNEAQ (reference sequence). An input of 0.5 to 1 ug of RNA was subjected to reverse transcription using random hexamers. TCRdb reprocessed the immunoSEQ multiplex PCR reads via MiXCR and lists one record per CDR3 protein. This table has tens of thousands of distinct CDR3 sequences, more than 85% appearing once. Input material: CD8+ T cells from PBMCs. The receptor comes from a human donor with Susac syndrome. The gene calls are TRBV7-9 and TRBJ1-1, with a possible D match to TRBD1 (6 bases). CDR3: CASSPKTGAEAFF. For the CDR3, the DNA is TGTGCCAGCAGCCCGAAGACAGGTGCTGAAGCTTTCTTT.